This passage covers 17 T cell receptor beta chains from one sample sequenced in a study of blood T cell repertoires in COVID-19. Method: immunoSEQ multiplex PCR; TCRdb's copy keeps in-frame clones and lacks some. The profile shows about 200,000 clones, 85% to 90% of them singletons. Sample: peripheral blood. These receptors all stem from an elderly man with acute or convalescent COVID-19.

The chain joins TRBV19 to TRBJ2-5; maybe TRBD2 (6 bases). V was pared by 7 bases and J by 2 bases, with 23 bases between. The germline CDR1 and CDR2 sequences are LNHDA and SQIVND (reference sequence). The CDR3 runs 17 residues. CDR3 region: CASTPGWGVPRQETQYF. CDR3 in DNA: TGTGCCAGTACCCCAGGCTGGGGGGTTCCCCGGCAAGAGACCCAGTACTTC.

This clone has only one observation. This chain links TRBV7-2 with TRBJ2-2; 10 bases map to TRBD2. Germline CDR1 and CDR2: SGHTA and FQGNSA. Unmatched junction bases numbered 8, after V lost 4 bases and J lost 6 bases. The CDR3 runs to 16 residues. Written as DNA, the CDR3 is TGTGCCAGCAGCTCACTAGCGGGGAACGTTCCCGGGGAGCTGTTTTTT. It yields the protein CASSSLAGNVPGELFF.

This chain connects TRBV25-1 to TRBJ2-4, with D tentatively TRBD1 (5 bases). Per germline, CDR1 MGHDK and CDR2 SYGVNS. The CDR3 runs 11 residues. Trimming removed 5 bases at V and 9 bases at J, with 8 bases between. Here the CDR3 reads CASSTQGIQYF. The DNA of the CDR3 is TGTGCCAGCAGTACCCAGGGCATTCAGTACTTC.

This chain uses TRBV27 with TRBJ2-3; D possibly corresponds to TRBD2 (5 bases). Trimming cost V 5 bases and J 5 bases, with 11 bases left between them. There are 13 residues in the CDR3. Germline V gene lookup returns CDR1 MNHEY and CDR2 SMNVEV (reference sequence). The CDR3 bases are TGTGCCAGCAGTCCTCCCGGGAAAGATACGCAGTATTTT. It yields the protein CASSPPGKDTQYF.

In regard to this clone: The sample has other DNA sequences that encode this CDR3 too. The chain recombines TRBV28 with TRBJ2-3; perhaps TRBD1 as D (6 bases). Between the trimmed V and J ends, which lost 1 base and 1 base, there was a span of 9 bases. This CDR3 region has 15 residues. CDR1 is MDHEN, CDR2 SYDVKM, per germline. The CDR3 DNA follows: TGTGCCAGCAGTTTATCAGGGGTACGCACAGATACGCAGTATTTT. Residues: CASSLSGVRTDTQYF.

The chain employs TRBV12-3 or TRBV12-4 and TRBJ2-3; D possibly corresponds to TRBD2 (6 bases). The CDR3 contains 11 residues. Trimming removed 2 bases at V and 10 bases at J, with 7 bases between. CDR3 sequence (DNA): TGTGCCAGCAGTTTATCGGGGGCGCAGTATTTT. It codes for CASSLSGAQYF.

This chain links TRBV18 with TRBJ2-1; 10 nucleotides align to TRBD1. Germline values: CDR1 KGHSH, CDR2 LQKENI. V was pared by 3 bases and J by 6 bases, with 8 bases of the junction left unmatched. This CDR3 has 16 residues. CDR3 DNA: TGTGCCAGCTCACCCCCGACAGGGGGCGGAGGCAATGAGCAGTTCTTC. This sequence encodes CASSPPTGGGGNEQFF.

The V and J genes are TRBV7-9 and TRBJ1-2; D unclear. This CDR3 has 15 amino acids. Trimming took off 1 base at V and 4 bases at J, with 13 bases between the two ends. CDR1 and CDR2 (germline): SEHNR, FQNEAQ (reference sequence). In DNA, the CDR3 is TGTGCCAGCAGCTTAGACTTCCCCGGGAGCTATGGCTACACCTTC. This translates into CASSLDFPGSYGYTF.

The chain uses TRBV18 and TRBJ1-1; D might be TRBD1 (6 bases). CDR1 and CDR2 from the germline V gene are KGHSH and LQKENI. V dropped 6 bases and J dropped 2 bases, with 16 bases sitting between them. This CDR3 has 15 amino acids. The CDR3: CASSLADSLNTEAFF. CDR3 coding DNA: TGTGCCAGCTCTCTCGCGGACAGTCTTAACACTGAAGCTTTCTTT.

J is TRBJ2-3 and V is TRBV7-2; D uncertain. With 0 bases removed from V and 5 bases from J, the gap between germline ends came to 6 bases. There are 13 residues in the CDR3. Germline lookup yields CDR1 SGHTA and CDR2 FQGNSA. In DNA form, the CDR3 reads TGTGCCAGCAGCTTAGCTGAGAGAGATACGCAGTATTTT. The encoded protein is CASSLAERDTQYF.

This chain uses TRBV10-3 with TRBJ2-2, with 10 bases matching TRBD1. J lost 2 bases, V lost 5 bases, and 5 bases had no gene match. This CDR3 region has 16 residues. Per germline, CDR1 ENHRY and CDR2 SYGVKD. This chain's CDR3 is CAISQRDRGNTGELFF. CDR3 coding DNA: TGTGCCATCAGTCAACGGGACAGGGGAAACACCGGGGAGCTGTTTTTT.

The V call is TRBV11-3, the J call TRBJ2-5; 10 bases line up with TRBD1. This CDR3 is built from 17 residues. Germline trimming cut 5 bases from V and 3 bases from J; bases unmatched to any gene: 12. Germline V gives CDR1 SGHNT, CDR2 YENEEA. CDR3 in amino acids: CASSPGTGVPSEETQYF. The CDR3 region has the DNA TGTGCCAGCAGCCCCGGGACAGGGGTCCCTTCCGAAGAGACCCAGTACTTC.

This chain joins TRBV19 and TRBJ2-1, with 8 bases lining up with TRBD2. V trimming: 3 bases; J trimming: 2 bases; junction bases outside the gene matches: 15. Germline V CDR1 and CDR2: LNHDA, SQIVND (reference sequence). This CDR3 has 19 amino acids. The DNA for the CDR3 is TGTGCCAGTAGTATTTACGGCCACGCTAGCGGGCCTACCTACAATGAGCAGTTCTTC. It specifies CASSIYGHASGPTYNEQFF. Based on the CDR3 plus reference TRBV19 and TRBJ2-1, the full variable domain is DGGITQSPKYLFRKEGQNVTLSCEQNLNHDAMYWYRQDPGQGLRLIYYSQIVNDFQKGDIAEGYSVSREKKESFPLTVTSAQKNPTAFYLCASSIYGHASGPTYNEQFFGPGTRLTVL.

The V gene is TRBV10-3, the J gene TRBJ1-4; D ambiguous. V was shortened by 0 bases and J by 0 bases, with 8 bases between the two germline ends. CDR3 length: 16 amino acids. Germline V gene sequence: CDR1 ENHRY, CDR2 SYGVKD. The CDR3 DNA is TGTGCCATCAGTGAGTCTTGGAGCTCAACTAATGAAAAACTGTTTTTT. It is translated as CAISESWSSTNEKLFF.

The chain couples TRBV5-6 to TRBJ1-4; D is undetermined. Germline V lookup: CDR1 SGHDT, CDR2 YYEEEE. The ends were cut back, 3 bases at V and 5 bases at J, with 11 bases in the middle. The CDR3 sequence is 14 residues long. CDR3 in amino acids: CASSSRGFNEKLFF. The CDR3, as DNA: TGTGCCAGCAGCTCGCGGGGTTTCAATGAAAAACTGTTTTTT.

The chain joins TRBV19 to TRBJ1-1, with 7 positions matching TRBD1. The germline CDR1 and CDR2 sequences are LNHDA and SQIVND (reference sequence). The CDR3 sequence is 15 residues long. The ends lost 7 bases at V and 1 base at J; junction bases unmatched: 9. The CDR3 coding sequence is TGTGCCAGTATTCCCCTTGGGACAGCGAACACTGAAGCTTTCTTT. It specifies CASIPLGTANTEAFF.

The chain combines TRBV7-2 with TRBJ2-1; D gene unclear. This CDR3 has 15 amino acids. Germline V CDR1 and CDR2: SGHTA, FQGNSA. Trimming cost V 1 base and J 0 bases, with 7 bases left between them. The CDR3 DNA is TGTGCCAGCAGCTTAGGCCCTAGCTCCTACAATGAGCAGTTCTTC. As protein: CASSLGPSSYNEQFF. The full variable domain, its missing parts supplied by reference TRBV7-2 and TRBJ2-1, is GAGVSQSPSNKVTEKGKDVELRCDPISGHTALYWYRQSLGQGLEFLIYFQGNSAPDKSGLPSDRFSAERTGGSVSTLTIQRTQQEDSAVYLCASSLGPSSYNEQFFGPGTRLTVL.